This T cell receptor (beta chain) is from a study of cytomegalovirus exposure and HLA in healthy donors (dated by TCRdb to about 2017). About the full investigation: According to an earlier analysis of a few hundred of the donors, some 170 million T cells yielded some 120 million unique TCR beta sequences and about 300 Gb of sequence data. An early release that covered more than 550 HLA-typed donors contained about 300 gigabases of sequencing data and tens of millions of unique TCR sequences. Of the 350 to 450 genotyped donors, roughly 80% fell in the genetic ancestry cluster associated with self-reported Caucasian donors. The aim of the study was to test whether cataloging public T cell receptors could identify signatures of past pathogen exposure. The study profiled the T cell repertoires of 500 to 800 subjects by immunosequencing and related them to cytomegalovirus serostatus. A separate validation cohort of more than 100 different subjects was used in addition to the roughly 700-subject first cohort. High-throughput TCR immunosequencing, statistical association of individual TCRs with disease status, and machine learning were combined to predict cytomegalovirus infection status. A later analysis re-analyzed previously published TCR beta repertoires from roughly 600 donors and added high-resolution HLA genotyping to study TCR occurrence patterns. The later analysis used no new phenotypic data to find candidate immune exposures, relying instead on TCR beta sequences and their occurrence across donors. An earlier analysis of about 600 of the donors used high-throughput TCR beta sequencing to judge whether each TCR beta V gene segment behaved as functional or pseudogenic. Alongside the repertoire data, information on donor age, sex, ethnicity and CMV serostatus was compiled. Genome-wide SNP genotypes for about 55% of the 666 donors were used in a later genetic analysis, which treated that subset as a discovery cohort. Every discovery cohort repertoire had been produced on one sequencing platform. HLA typing included class I and class II loci at four-digit resolution. The number of donors typed differed by locus, with roughly 620-630 for A, B, C, DRB1 and DQB1, about 500 for DQA1, 600 to 610 for DPA1, and approximately 470 for DPB1. Because of strong linkage in the cohort, roughly five DR-DQ haplotypes were treated as single units for association and clustering. Among roughly 370 genotyped donors of the cohort, an average of approximately 240,000 unique TCR beta nucleotide sequences were sequenced per donor, approximately 20% of them non-productive.

Points on this clone: What this receptor recognizes is not known. Per-base quality was not reported, and no clone a single base away is much larger than it.

The paper as a whole reports these results and caveats: Assigning TCR associations to individual alleles was difficult when HLA alleles, especially DR and DQ, strongly co-occurred. The only immune exposure information available for the cohort was CMV serostatus. Only TCR beta chains were sequenced in this cohort, and the absence of alpha or paired-chain data limited detectable features. The sequencing pipeline was judged likely to have produced a cluster of highly shared sequence variants as a technical artifact. Roughly uniform sequencing depth across donors was assumed in presence/absence analyses, although this assumption may not hold. Because counts were too low, roughly 16 rarely observed V segments, including chromosome 9 orphons, were left out of the earlier analysis of some 640 of the donors. A later genetic analysis associated a missense DCLRE1C variant with V-gene and J-gene trimming of TCR beta chains, and an independent cohort replicated the association. In a later analysis, 16,951 TCR beta sequences were associated with specific HLA alleles at a false discovery rate of 0.05. In a later analysis, HLA-associated TCR beta chains were found to be more clonally expanded and to have lower generation probabilities than equally common non-associated chains. Most TCR sequences were seen in very few donors, while some public TCRs were found in many individuals. A few of the identified cytomegalovirus-associated TCR beta chains were confirmed in vitro to be specific for cytomegalovirus antigens. Because HLA typing was missing for some donors at each locus, association tests included only the typed subset. According to a later genetic analysis, donors in an Asian-associated ancestry cluster had fewer N-insertions in productive TCRs than the approximately 630-donor mean. A total of roughly 160 TCR beta chains were listed by the study as associated with cytomegalovirus. An earlier analysis of approximately 590 of the donors showed that most TCR beta V segments appeared in productive rearrangements either about 87% or about 30% of the time, which broadly matched IMGT annotations. Some IMGT-functional V segments, including TRBV6-2 and TRBV6-3, could not be told apart with the 87-base-pair reads, so those segments were excluded. A later analysis found that TCR association rates varied across HLA loci, with DRB1 alleles showing the most associated TCRs and HLA-C alleles the fewest. A further reported finding was that TCR beta sequences accurately predicted the HLA-A and HLA-B alleles for most subjects in the first cohort. In a later analysis, several top co-occurrence clusters were reported to appear linked to parvovirus B19, influenza, CMV and Epstein-Barr virus. It was suggested by the authors that the approach could potentially be generalized to other disease states and immunological phenotypes. Linkage disequilibrium might explain the correlated functional status among segregating V segments, but an unknown experimental factor could not be excluded. In both the original and validation cohorts, the classifier was reported to diagnose cytomegalovirus status with high specificity and sensitivity. Most CMV-associated TCR beta chains appeared to be HLA-restricted in a later analysis, and the HLA associations seemed to be driven largely by CMV exposure.

The cohort was made up of about 670 healthy bone marrow donors. At the time of sampling, all cohort members were nominally healthy, though unrecorded immune exposures were likely present. Of the approximately 610 cohort members, almost 300 had positive CMV serostatus and 350 to 450 had negative CMV serostatus, and CMV serostatus was not recorded for the donor. Every donor gave a peripheral blood sample, and the peripheral blood mononuclear cells from that sample were used for TCR beta sequencing. Genomic DNA was extracted from the blood cell samples with the Qiagen DNeasy Blood Extraction Kit. The method was the immunoSEQ multiplex PCR assay. A mixture of 60 forward primers for TCR Vbeta segments and 13 reverse primers for TCR Jbeta segments was used in the multiplex PCR. A multiplex PCR assay on genomic DNA amplified the CDR3 region of rearranged TCR beta genes. The amplified TCR beta libraries were sequenced on the Illumina HiSeq System as 87-base-pair reads. The authors processed their data as follows. Across the 670 or so repertoires, a later analysis counted 75 million to 90 million unique TCR beta chains, around 11 million of which were shared by at least two donors. To remove PCR and sequencing errors, raw reads were error-corrected and collapsed into unique sequences using a nearest-neighbor algorithm that merged closely related sequences. Alignment of CDR3 sequences to IMGT reference sequences was used to assign V, D and J gene segments. For a sequence to be retained, at least a six-nucleotide match to both a V gene segment and a J gene segment was required. A rearrangement counted as productive if the CDR3 had no stop codons and remained in frame with V and J, and every other rearrangement counted as non-productive. CDR3 was defined according to IMGT convention as the region running from the second conserved V-encoded cysteine to the conserved J-encoded phenylalanine. The earlier analysis of about 590 of the donors excluded sequences that lacked an unambiguous match to a single V gene segment. In an earlier analysis of some 590 of the donors, a V segment was called functional when productive rearrangements were above 56.7%, and segregating when the standard deviation between donors exceeded 5%. To diagnose cytomegalovirus status from the catalog of TCR beta chain sequences, a statistical classification framework was built. In a later analysis, TCR nucleotide sequences were compared against IMGT/GENE-DB human TR gene sequences so that V and J genes could be assigned. In a later analysis, CDR3 sequences and most-parsimonious VDJ recombination scenarios were assigned using the TCRdist pipeline. In a later analysis, each TCR beta chain was defined by its CDR3 amino acid sequence together with its V-gene family, and reads without a unique V-gene family were excluded. As a way to deal with suspected cross-contamination and a sequencing artifact, a later analysis dropped 640 or so nucleotide sequences that were highly shared and had low generation probability. A later analysis calculated a clonal expansion index for each public chain from normalized within-repertoire ranks of inferred template counts. In a later analysis, generation probabilities were computed with a VDJ recombination model fitted to out-of-frame rearrangements, and the resulting probabilities were checked against IGoR. A later analysis scored TCR-TCR, TCR-HLA and TCR-CMV co-occurrence with hypergeometric tests, applying a repertoire-size bias correction to TCR pairs. False discovery rates were estimated in a later analysis by permuting HLA or CMV assignments 20 times. In a later analysis, co-occurring TCRs were grouped using DBSCAN, and TCRdist sequence similarity was added for clustering within HLA-allele-positive subsets. Repertoires with fewer than 30,000 or more than 120,000 public chains, plus five repertoires with anomalous nucleotide sharing, were excluded from co-occurrence clustering. This immuneACCESS table, as held by TCRdb, lists in-frame sequences with V and J called but not all clones. Of the missing ones, under half trace to an unresolved V gene in checked studies; the others have no known cause. V, J and clone size are taken as reported in that table, and D and trimming were inferred from the DNA itself. The sample includes about 130,000 clones, with roughly 70% observed a single time. Together, the top ten hold roughly 1.7% of the sample.

V drops 3 bases and J drops 1 base, leaving 10 bases in between. Sequences LNHDA (CDR1) and SQIVND (CDR2) are obtained from the germline V gene (reference sequence). CDR3 length: 15 amino acids, cysteine to phenylalanine. Only CDR3 DNA is held: 45 bases, read in frame from base 1. The TCR originated in a human donor in good health. The chain is assembled from TRBV19 and TRBJ1-5, with TRBD1 perhaps the D gene, on 6 matching bases. The sequencing input was PBMCs. CDR3 sequence: CASSIQGRSNQPQHF. In nucleotide form, the sequence is TGTGCCAGTAGTATCCAGGGGAGAAGCAATCAGCCCCAGCATTTT.